This T cell receptor beta chain was captured by sequencing in a study of T-cell reconstitution after alpha-beta-depleted transplantation in children. Unique molecular identifiers were incorporated when the TCRbeta library was constructed. TCRdb analysed the PCR reads with MiXCR anew, one entry per CDR3 protein. The sample holds about a million distinct CDR3 sequences, about 26% seen once. Per the germline V gene, CDR1 is SGHRS and CDR2 is YFSETQ. The CDR3 totals 16 residues. The trim removed 0 bases at V and 8 bases at J, leaving 8 bases unmatched. The material was PBMCs, mostly from graft donor cells, obtained 360 days after TCRalphabeta/CD19-depleted stem cell transplant. This receptor was obtained from a boy in the first two years of life who had a stem cell transplant for SCID, so the T cells may come from the graft donor. The V gene is TRBV5-1, the J gene TRBJ1-2, with TRBD1 matching 12 bases. CDR3 in DNA: TGCGCCAGCAGCTTGGGCGAGGGACAGGGGGCGACAGGCTACACCTTC. Translated, it gives CASSLGEGQGATGYTF. The whole variable domain, filled in from reference TRBV5-1 and TRBJ1-2, reads KAGVTQTPRYLIKTRGQQVTLSCSPISGHRSVSWYQQTPGQGLQFLFEYFSETQRNKGNFPGRFSGRQFSNSRSEMNVSTLELGDSALYLCASSLGEGQGATGYTFGSGTRLTVV.